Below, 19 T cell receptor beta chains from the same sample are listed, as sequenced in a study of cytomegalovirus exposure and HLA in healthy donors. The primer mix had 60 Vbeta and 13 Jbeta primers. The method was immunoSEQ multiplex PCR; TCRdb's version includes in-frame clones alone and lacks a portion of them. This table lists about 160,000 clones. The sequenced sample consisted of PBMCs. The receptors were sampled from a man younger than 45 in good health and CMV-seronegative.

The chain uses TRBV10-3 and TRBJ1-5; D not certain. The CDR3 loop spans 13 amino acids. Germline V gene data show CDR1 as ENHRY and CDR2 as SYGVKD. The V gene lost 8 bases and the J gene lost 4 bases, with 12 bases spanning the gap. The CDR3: CAIGGHLNQPQHF. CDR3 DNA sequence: TGTGCCATCGGAGGGCACTTAAATCAGCCCCAGCATTTT.

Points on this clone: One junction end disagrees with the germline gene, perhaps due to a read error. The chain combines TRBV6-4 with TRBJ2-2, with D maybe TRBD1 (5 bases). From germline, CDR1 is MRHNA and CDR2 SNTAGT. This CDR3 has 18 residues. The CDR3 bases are TGTGCCAGCAGTTACTCTAGTAGGGAAGGACACCACACCGGGGAGCTGTTTTTT. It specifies CASSYSSREGHHTGELFF.

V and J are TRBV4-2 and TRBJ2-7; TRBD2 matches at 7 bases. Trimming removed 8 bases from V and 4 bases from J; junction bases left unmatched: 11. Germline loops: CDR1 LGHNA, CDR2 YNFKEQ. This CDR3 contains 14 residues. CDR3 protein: CASRPVSGGYEQYF. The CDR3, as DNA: TGTGCCAGCCGTCCGGTGTCGGGAGGATACGAGCAGTACTTC.

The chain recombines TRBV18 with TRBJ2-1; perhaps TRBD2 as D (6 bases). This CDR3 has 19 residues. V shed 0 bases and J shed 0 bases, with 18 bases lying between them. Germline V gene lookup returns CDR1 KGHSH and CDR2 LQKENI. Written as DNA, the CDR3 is TGTGCCAGCTCACCACCGCCGTTTTACGCGGGGAGCTCCTACAATGAGCAGTTCTTC. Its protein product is CASSPPPFYAGSSYNEQFF. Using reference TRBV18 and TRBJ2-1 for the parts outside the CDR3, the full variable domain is NAGVMQNPRHLVRRRGQEARLRCSPMKGHSHVYWYRQLPEEGLKFMVYLQKENIIDESGMPKERFSAEFPKEGPSILRIQQVVRGDSAAYFCASSPPPFYAGSSYNEQFFGPGTRLTVL.

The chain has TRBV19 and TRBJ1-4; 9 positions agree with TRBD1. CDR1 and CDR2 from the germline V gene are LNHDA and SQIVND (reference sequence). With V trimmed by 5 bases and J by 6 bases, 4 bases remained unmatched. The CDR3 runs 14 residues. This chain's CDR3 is CASSHRDRDEKLFF. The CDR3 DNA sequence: TGTGCCAGTAGTCACCGGGACAGGGATGAAAAACTGTTTTTT.

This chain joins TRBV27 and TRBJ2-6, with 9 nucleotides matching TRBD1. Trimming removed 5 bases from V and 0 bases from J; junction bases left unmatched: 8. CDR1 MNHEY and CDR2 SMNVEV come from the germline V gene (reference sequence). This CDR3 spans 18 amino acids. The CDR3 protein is CASSPLGQGYSGANVLTF. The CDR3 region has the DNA TGTGCCAGCAGTCCCCTGGGACAGGGATACTCTGGGGCCAACGTCCTGACTTTC.

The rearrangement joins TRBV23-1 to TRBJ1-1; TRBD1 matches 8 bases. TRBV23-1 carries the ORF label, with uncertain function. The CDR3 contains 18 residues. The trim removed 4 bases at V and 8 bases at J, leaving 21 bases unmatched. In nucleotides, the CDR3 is TGCGCCAGCAGTCCCTCGAGCCCCCAGGGGGCTTTTAGCTGGGAAGCTTTCTTT. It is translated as CASSPSSPQGAFSWEAFF.

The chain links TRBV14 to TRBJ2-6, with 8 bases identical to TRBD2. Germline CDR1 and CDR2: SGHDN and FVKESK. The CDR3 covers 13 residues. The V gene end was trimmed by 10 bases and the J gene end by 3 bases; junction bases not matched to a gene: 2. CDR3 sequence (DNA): TGTGCCACCGGGAGGGTTGGGGCCAACGTCCTGACTTTC. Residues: CATGRVGANVLTF.

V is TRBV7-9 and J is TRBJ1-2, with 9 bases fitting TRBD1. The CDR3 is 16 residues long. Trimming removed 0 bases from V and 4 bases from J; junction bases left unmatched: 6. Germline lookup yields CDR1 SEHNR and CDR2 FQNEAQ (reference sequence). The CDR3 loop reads CASSLAGTGLLYGYTF. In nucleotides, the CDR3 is TGTGCCAGCAGCTTAGCCGGGACAGGGCTCCTCTATGGCTACACCTTC.

The CDR3, as DNA: TGTGCCAGCACCGGGGTAGGAGACCCCTCCGAGCAGTACTTC. This codes for CASTGVGDPSEQYF. The J gene is TRBJ2-7, the V gene TRBV5-6, with TRBD2 as a possible D gene (5 bases). Trimming removed 6 bases from V and 6 bases from J, with 19 bases in between. This CDR3 has 14 amino acids. Germline CDR1 reads SGHDT; CDR2 reads YYEEEE.

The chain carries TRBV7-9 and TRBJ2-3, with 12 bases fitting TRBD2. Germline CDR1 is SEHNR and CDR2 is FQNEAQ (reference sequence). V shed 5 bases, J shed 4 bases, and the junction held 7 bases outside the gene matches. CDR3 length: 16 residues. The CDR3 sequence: CASSPTRLAGADTQYF. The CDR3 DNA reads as TGTGCCAGCAGCCCAACGAGACTAGCGGGAGCAGATACGCAGTATTTT.

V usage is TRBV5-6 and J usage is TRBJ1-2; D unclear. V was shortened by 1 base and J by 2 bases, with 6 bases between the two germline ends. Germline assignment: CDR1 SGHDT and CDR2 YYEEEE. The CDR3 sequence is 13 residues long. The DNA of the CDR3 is TGTGCCAGCAGCTTGTCACAGAACTATGGCTACACCTTC. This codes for CASSLSQNYGYTF.

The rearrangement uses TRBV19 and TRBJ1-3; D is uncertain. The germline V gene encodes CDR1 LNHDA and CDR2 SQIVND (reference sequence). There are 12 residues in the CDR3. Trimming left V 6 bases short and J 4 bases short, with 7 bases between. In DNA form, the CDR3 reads TGTGCCAGTAGCGTCCAGGGAAACACCATATATTTT. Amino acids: CASSVQGNTIYF.

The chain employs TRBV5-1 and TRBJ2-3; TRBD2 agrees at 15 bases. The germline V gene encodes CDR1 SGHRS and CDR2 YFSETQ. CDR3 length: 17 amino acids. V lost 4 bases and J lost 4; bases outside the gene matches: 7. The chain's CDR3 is CASSLTGLAGGADTQYF. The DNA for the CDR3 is TGCGCCAGCAGCCTAACGGGACTAGCGGGAGGCGCAGATACGCAGTATTTT.

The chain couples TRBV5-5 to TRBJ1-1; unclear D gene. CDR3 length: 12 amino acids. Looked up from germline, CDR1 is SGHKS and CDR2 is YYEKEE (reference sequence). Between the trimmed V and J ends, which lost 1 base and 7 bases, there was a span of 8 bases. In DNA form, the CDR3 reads TGTGCCAGCAGCTTGTGGGAGTTTGAAGCTTTCTTT. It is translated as CASSLWEFEAFF.

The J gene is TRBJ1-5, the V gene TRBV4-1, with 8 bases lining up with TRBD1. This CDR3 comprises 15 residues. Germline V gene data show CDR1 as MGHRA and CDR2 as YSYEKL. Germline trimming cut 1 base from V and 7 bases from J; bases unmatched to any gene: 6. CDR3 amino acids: CASSQAMTGDQPQHF. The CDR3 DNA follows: TGCGCCAGCAGCCAAGCGATGACAGGGGACCAGCCCCAGCATTTT.

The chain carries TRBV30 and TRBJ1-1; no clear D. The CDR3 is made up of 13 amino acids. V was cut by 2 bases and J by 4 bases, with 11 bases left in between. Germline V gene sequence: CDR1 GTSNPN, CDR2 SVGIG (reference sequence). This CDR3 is CAWSLTRSTEAFF. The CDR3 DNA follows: TGTGCCTGGAGTTTGACAAGAAGCACTGAAGCTTTCTTT.

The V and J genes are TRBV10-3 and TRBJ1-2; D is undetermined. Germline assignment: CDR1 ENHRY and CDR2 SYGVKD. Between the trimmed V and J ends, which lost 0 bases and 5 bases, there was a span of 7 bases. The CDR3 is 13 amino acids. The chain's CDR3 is CAISESTGYGYTF. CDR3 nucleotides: TGTGCCATCAGTGAGTCTACGGGATATGGCTACACCTTC.

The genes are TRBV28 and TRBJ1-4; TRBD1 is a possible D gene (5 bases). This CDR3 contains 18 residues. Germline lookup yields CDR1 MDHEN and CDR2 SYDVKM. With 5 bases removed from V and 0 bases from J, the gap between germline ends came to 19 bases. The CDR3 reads CASSPPGLLYSTNEKLFF. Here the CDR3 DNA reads TGTGCCAGCAGTCCCCCAGGGCTCCTCTACTCAACTAATGAAAAACTGTTTTTT.